The next 22 T cell receptor beta chains were all read from a single sample in a study of early T cells in non-severe SARS-CoV-2 infection. Each CDR3 protein gets one entry after TCRdb re-called the 5' RACE reads with MiXCR. Among about 50,000 distinct CDR3 sequences listed, about a tenth were seen once. Sequenced: whole blood. The receptors come from an adult who was a healthcare worker with PCR-confirmed SARS-CoV-2 infection or an uninfected control (not recorded which).

The chain carries TRBV20-1 and TRBJ2-1; possibly TRBD2 for D (5 bases). Germline CDR1 and CDR2: DFQATT and SNEGSKA (reference sequence). The CDR3 contains 16 residues. The V gene lost 1 base and the J gene lost 1 base, with 14 bases spanning the gap. The CDR3 protein is CSARGVVGESYNEQFF. Written as DNA, the CDR3 is TGCAGTGCTAGAGGGGTAGTGGGAGAGTCCTACAATGAGCAGTTCTTC.

The chain carries TRBV19 and TRBJ2-2; tentatively, D is TRBD1 or TRBD2 (5 bases each). Germline V gene data show CDR1 as LNHDA and CDR2 as SQIVND (reference sequence). Trimming took off 5 bases at V and 2 bases at J, with 12 bases between the two ends. The CDR3 is 15 amino acids. The CDR3 DNA reads TGTGCCAGTAGTCCACCGGGACCTAACACCGGGGAGCTGTTTTTT. It yields the protein CASSPPGPNTGELFF.

This clonotype was seen only a few times. The chain couples TRBV7-3 to TRBJ2-1; 7 nucleotides align to TRBD2. The CDR3 spans 12 residues. After removal of 8 bases from V and 5 bases from J, the junction contained 3 bases not matched to a gene. Germline-derived CDR1 and CDR2 are SGHTA and FQGTGA. The CDR3 here is CASAGVDNEQFF. The CDR3 DNA reads as TGTGCCAGCGCGGGAGTCGACAATGAGCAGTTCTTC.

This clonotype was recorded a few times. The J gene is TRBJ2-5, the V gene TRBV7-3, with 8 bases lining up with TRBD1. The CDR3 is made up of 14 amino acids. V shed 5 bases and J 4 bases; nucleotides not matched to a gene: 6. The V gene's germline CDR1 is SGHTA and CDR2 FQGTGA. The DNA of the CDR3 is TGTGCCAGCAGCCAGACAGGGGCCGCAGAGACCCAGTACTTC. Residues: CASSQTGAAETQYF.

At least ten counts were recorded for this clonotype. The V call is TRBV7-8, the J call TRBJ1-2, with 9 bases matching TRBD1. Trimming took 5 bases from V and 2 from J; bases not matched to a gene: 3. Germline lookup yields CDR1 SGHVS and CDR2 FQNEAQ. The CDR3 consists of 14 residues. The CDR3 bases are TGTGCCAGCAGCGCGGGGACAGGGAACTATGGCTACACCTTC. This codes for CASSAGTGNYGYTF.

This clonotype was counted ten times or more. The chain carries TRBV7-2 and TRBJ2-3; weak D call: TRBD2 (5 bases). The CDR3 covers 15 residues. Germline V gene data show CDR1 as SGHTA and CDR2 as FQGNSA. Trimming shortened V by 5 bases and J by 0 bases, and 12 bases separated the two germline ends. The chain's CDR3 is CASSERRPSTDTQYF. In DNA form, the CDR3 reads TGTGCCAGCAGCGAGCGGCGTCCCAGCACAGATACGCAGTATTTT.

Ten or more counts support this clonotype. The genes are TRBV6-2 or TRBV6-3 and TRBJ2-1, with TRBD1 identical over 8 bases. The CDR3 totals 14 residues. With 10 bases clipped from V and 0 bases from J, the junction kept 5 bases outside the gene matches. CDR1 is MNHEY and CDR2 is SVGEGT in the germline V gene. The CDR3: CATRDRSSYNEQFF. CDR3 coding DNA: TGTGCCACCCGGGACAGGAGCTCCTACAATGAGCAGTTCTTC.

This clonotype was detected ten times or more. This chain connects TRBV29-1 to TRBJ1-1; D not resolved. Germline CDR1 reads SQVTM; CDR2 reads ANQGSEA. V lost 7 bases and J 4 bases, leaving 13 bases between the germline ends. The CDR3 has 12 amino acids. CDR3 sequence: CSASQGGTEAFF. The CDR3 coding sequence is TGCAGCGCATCACAAGGTGGCACTGAAGCTTTCTTT.

V and J are TRBV12-3 or TRBV12-4 and TRBJ2-3; D gene uncertain. The CDR3 contains 16 residues. Trimming took off 0 bases at V and 2 bases at J, with 12 bases between the two ends. For the CDR3, the DNA is TGTGCCAGCAGTTTAGCAAGGGATTGGAACACAGATACGCAGTATTTT. Protein product: CASSLARDWNTDTQYF.

In this sample, this clonotype turned up many times. The chain employs TRBV18 and TRBJ2-3; D may be TRBD2 (6 bases). The germline V gene has CDR1 KGHSH and CDR2 LQKENI. Trimming cost V 0 bases and J 5 bases, with 9 bases left between them. The CDR3 spans 14 residues. CDR3 in DNA: TGTGCCAGCTCACCACCGGGACTTCAAGATACGCAGTATTTT. It translates to CASSPPGLQDTQYF. Full variable domain (missing parts from reference TRBV18 and TRBJ2-3): NAGVMQNPRHLVRRRGQEARLRCSPMKGHSHVYWYRQLPEEGLKFMVYLQKENIIDESGMPKERFSAEFPKEGPSILRIQQVVRGDSAAYFCASSPPGLQDTQYFGPGTRLTVL.

This clonotype was counted between two and nine times. This rearrangement joins TRBV28 to TRBJ2-7, with D possibly TRBD2 on 5 matching bases. Deletions cut 5 bases from V and 3 bases from J, with 5 bases between. Germline CDR1 and CDR2: MDHEN and SYDVKM. This CDR3 region has 11 residues. CDR3 protein: CASSDYYEQYF. CDR3 sequence (DNA): TGTGCCAGCAGTGACTACTACGAGCAGTACTTC.

The CDR3 DNA follows: TGTGCCAGCAGCTTTTCCTCAGACAGGATCAGCTCCTACAATGAGCAGTTCTTC. Translating gives CASSFSSDRISSYNEQFF. The chain employs TRBV7-2 and TRBJ2-1; tentative D call: TRBD1 (6 bases). CDR1 is SGHTA and CDR2 is FQGNSA in the germline V gene. The CDR3 has 18 residues. Trimming removed 3 bases at V and 0 bases at J, with 18 bases between. Full variable domain (rest looked up from reference TRBV7-2 and TRBJ2-1): GAGVSQSPSNKVTEKGKDVELRCDPISGHTALYWYRQSLGQGLEFLIYFQGNSAPDKSGLPSDRFSAERTGGSVSTLTIQRTQQEDSAVYLCASSFSSDRISSYNEQFFGPGTRLTVL.

This clonotype came up many times. The gene calls are TRBV4-2 and TRBJ2-3; D gene uncertain. Germline CDR1 reads LGHNA; CDR2 reads YNFKEQ. The CDR3 spans 15 residues. V was cut by 1 base and J by 3 bases, with 11 bases left in between. The CDR3 loop is CASSQALFGTDTQYF. The CDR3 DNA is TGTGCCAGCAGCCAAGCTTTGTTCGGTACAGATACGCAGTATTTT.

This clonotype was picked up many times. The chain combines TRBV11-2 with TRBJ2-1; TRBD1 might be the D (6 bases). Germline V gene data show CDR1 as SGHAT and CDR2 as FQNNGV. The V end lost 3 bases, the J end lost 4 bases, and 7 bases lay between the germline ends. The CDR3 covers 13 residues. The CDR3 loop is CASSLDRYNEQFF. The CDR3 bases are TGTGCCAGCAGCTTGGACAGATACAATGAGCAGTTCTTC.

In its sample, this clonotype was seen a few times. The V call is TRBV29-1, the J call TRBJ2-2; tentative D call: TRBD2 (6 bases). Germline-derived CDR1 and CDR2 are SQVTM and ANQGSEA. This CDR3 spans 14 amino acids. V lost 6 bases, J lost 0 bases, and 11 bases lay in between. CDR3 protein: CSVAGRPNTGELFF. DNA for the CDR3: TGCAGCGTGGCGGGGCGGCCGAACACCGGGGAGCTGTTTTTT.

This chain links TRBV29-1 with TRBJ1-4; D possibly corresponds to TRBD1 (5 bases). V lost 4 bases and J 7 bases, leaving 13 bases between the germline ends. Germline V CDR1 and CDR2: SQVTM, ANQGSEA. The length of the CDR3 is 13 residues. The CDR3 loop reads CSVGRGAGEKLFF. The CDR3 DNA follows: TGCAGCGTTGGGCGGGGCGCCGGTGAAAAACTGTTTTTT.

The table lists this clonotype with many counts. The chain has TRBV6-1 and TRBJ2-7; D call uncertain. In germline, CDR1 is MNHNS, CDR2 SASEGT. The CDR3 covers 14 residues. The V end lost 3 bases, the J end lost 2 bases, and 11 bases lay between the germline ends. CDR3: CASSDRTPTYEQYF. DNA for the CDR3: TGTGCCAGCAGTGACAGGACCCCTACCTACGAGCAGTACTTC.

This clonotype was counted many times. This chain links TRBV28 with TRBJ2-3; the D call may be TRBD1 or TRBD2 (6 bases each). V was cut by 3 bases and J by 0 bases, with 22 bases left in between. The CDR3 extends over 19 amino acids. CDR1 and CDR2 from the germline V gene are MDHEN and SYDVKM. In DNA, the CDR3 is TGTGCCAGCAGTTTTTTAGGAGGGGCCGGTGGGGGCAGCACAGATACGCAGTATTTT. Translation: CASSFLGGAGGGSTDTQYF.

In its sample, this clonotype was seen many times. This sequence joins TRBV7-9 and TRBJ1-1; D not resolved. Germline V lookup: CDR1 SEHNR, CDR2 FQNEAQ (reference sequence). The CDR3 sequence is 15 residues long. V dropped 5 bases and J dropped 3 bases, with 16 bases sitting between them. The CDR3 loop reads CASSPKATAYTEAFF. The CDR3, as DNA: TGTGCCAGCAGCCCGAAAGCCACAGCCTACACTGAAGCTTTCTTT.

This clonotype has a count of ten or more. This chain joins TRBV10-3 and TRBJ2-7, with no clear D. Deletions cut 0 bases from V and 1 base from J, with 10 bases between. CDR1 is ENHRY, CDR2 SYGVKD, per germline. The CDR3 has 15 residues. The chain's CDR3 is CAISESLATSYEQYF. DNA for the CDR3: TGTGCCATCAGTGAGTCTCTGGCTACTTCCTACGAGCAGTACTTC.

The V and J genes are TRBV4-2 and TRBJ2-1, with D unresolved. Germline-derived CDR1 and CDR2 are LGHNA and YNFKEQ. Trimming stripped 1 base from V and 8 bases from J, with 6 bases between. This CDR3 comprises 12 residues. DNA of the CDR3: TGTGCCAGCAGCCAAGCCGGATATGAGCAGTTCTTC. This gives the protein CASSQAGYEQFF.

There are a few counts of this clonotype. J is TRBJ2-2 and V is TRBV28; tentatively, D is TRBD2 (5 bases). Trimming cost V 7 bases and J 6 bases, with 15 bases left between them. Germline lookup yields CDR1 MDHEN and CDR2 SYDVKM. The CDR3 contains 14 residues. CDR3 amino acids: CASTVQLGAGELFF. CDR3 sequence (DNA): TGTGCCAGCACAGTCCAACTGGGAGCCGGGGAGCTGTTTTTT.